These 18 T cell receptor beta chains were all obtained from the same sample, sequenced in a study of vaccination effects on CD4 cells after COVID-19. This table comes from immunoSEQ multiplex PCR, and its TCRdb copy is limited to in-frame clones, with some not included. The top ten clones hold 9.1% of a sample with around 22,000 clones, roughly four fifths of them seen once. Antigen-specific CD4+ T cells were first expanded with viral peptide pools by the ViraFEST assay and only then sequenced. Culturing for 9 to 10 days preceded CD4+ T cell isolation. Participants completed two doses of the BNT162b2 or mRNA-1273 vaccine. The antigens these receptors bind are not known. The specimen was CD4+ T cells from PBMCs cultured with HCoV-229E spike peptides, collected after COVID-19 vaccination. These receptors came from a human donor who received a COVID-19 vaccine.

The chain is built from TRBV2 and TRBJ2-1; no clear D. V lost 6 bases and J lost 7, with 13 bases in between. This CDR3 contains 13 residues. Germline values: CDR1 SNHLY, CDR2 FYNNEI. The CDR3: CASRARLLNEQFF. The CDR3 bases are TGTGCCAGCAGGGCAAGACTCTTAAATGAGCAGTTCTTC.

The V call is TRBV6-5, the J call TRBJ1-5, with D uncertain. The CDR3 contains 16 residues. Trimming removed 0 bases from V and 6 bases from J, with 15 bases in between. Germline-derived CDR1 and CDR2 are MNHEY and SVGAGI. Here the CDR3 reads CASSYSGTHSPQPQHF. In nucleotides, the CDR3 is TGTGCCAGCAGTTACTCGGGAACCCACAGTCCTCAGCCCCAGCATTTT.

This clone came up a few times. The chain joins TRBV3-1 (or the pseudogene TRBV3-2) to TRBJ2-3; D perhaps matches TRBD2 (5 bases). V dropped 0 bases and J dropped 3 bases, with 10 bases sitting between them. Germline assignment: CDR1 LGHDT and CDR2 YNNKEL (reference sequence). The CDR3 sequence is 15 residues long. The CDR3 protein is CASSQEGRMTDTQYF. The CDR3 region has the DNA TGTGCCAGCAGCCAAGAGGGGAGAATGACAGATACGCAGTATTTT.

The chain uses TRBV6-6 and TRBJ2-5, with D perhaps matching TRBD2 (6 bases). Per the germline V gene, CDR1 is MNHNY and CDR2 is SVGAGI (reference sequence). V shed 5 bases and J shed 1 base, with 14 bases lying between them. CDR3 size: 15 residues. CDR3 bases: TGTGCCAGCAGTGCTCAGGGACTTGGCCAAGAGACCCAGTACTTC. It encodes CASSAQGLGQETQYF.

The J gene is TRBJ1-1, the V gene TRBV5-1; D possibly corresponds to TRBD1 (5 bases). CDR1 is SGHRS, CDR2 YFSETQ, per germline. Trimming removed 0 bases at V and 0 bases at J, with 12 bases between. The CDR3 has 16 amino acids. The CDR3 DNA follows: TGCGCCAGCAGCTTGGTCGCCAGGGAAATGAACACTGAAGCTTTCTTT. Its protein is CASSLVAREMNTEAFF.

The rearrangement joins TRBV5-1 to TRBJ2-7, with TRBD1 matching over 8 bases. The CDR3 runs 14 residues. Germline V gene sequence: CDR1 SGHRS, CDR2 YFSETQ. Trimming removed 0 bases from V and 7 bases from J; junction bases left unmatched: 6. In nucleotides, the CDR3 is TGCGCCAGCAGCTTGGGGCAGGGGGCGTGGGAGCAGTACTTC. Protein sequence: CASSLGQGAWEQYF.

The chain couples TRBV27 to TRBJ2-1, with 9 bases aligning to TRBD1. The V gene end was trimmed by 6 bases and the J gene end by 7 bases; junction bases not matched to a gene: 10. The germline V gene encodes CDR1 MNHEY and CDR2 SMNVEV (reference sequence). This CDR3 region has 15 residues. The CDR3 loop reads CASRDAGTGSNEQFF. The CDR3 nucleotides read TGTGCCAGCAGAGATGCCGGGACAGGGTCTAATGAGCAGTTCTTC.

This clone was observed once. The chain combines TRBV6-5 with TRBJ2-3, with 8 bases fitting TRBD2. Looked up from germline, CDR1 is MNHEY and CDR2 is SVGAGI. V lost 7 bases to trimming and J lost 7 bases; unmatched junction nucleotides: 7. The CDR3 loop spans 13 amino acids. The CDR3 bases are TGTGCCAGCATCGAGCGGGGGACAAATACGCAGTATTTT. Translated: CASIERGTNTQYF.

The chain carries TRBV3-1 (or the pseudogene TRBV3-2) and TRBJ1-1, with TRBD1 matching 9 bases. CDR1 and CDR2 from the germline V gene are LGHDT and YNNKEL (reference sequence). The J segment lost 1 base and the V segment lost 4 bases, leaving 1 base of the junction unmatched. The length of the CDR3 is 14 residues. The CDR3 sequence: CASSRTGENTEAFF. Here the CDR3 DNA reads TGTGCCAGCAGCCGGACAGGGGAGAACACTGAAGCTTTCTTT.

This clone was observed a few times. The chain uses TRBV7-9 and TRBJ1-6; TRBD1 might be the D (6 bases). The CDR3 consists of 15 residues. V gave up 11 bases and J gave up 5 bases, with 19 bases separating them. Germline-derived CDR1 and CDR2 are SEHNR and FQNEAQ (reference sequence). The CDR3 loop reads CAPPPGAKHNSPLHF. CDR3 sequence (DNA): TGTGCCCCCCCGCCAGGGGCTAAACATAATTCACCCCTCCACTTT.

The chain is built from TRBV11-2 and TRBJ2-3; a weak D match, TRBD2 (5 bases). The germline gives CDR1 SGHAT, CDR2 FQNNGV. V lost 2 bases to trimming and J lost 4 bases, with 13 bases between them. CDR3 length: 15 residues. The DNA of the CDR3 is TGTGCCAGCAGCTTAAATGCGGGTTTACCAGATACGCAGTATTTT. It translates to CASSLNAGLPDTQYF.

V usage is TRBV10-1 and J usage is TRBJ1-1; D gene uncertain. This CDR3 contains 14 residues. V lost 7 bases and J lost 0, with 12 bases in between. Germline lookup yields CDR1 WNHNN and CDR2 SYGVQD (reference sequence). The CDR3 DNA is TGCGCCAGCAAGGCGACGGCTATGAACACTGAAGCTTTCTTT. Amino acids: CASKATAMNTEAFF.

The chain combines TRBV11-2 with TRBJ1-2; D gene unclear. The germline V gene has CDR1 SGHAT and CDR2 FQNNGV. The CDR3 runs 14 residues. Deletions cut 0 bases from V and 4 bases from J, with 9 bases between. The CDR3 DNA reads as TGTGCCAGCAGCTTAGATCGGGAGCGCTATGGCTACACCTTC. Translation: CASSLDRERYGYTF.

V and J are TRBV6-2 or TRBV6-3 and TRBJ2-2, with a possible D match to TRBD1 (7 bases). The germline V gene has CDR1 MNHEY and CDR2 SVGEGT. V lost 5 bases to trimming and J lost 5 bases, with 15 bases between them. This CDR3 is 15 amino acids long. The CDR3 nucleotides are TGTGCCAGCAGTAAAGACAGGGCGGGGACCGGGGAGCTGTTTTTT. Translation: CASSKDRAGTGELFF.

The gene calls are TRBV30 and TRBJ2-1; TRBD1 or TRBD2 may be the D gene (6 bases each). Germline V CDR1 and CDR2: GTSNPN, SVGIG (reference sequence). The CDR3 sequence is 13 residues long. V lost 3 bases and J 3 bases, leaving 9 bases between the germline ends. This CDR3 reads CAWSGGRYNEQFF. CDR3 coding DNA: TGTGCCTGGAGCGGGGGCCGCTACAATGAGCAGTTCTTC.

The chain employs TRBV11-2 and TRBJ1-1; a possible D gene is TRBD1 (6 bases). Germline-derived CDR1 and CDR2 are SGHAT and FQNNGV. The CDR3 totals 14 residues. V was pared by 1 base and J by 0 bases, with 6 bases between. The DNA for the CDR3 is TGTGCCAGCAGCTTAGGGACAGTGAACACTGAAGCTTTCTTT. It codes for CASSLGTVNTEAFF.

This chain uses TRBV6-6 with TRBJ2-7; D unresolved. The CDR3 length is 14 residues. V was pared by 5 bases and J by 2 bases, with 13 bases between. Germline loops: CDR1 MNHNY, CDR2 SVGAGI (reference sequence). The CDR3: CASSPTQTPYEQYF. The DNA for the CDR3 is TGTGCCAGCAGTCCGACCCAGACGCCCTACGAGCAGTACTTC.

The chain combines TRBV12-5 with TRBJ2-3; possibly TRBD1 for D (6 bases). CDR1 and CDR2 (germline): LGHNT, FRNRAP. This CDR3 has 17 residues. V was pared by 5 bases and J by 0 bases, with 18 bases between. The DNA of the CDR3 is TGTGCTAGTGGTACTATAACACAGGGATCTAGCACAGATACGCAGTATTTT. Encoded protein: CASGTITQGSSTDTQYF. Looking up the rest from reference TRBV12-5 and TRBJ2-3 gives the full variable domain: DARVTQTPRHKVTEMGQEVTMRCQPILGHNTVFWYRQTMMQGLELLAYFRNRAPLDDSGMPKDRFSAEMPDATLATLKIQPSEPRDSAVYFCASGTITQGSSTDTQYFGPGTRLTVL.